This TCR beta chain was documented in a study of CD8+ T cells in alopecia areata. cDNA prepared by RNA extraction and subsequent reverse transcription served as the template for sequencing. Sequenced by immunoSEQ multiplex PCR; TCRdb stores in-frame clones only, minus some. The table has around 190,000 clones, roughly 64% seen once. Treatment specified: oral pan-JAK inhibitor, 5-10 mg twice daily. The CDR3 runs 13 residues. Germline assignment: CDR1 LGHNA and CDR2 YSLEER. V lost 1 base to trimming and J lost 8 bases, with 8 bases between them. In this sample, this clone turned up a few times. The receptor's source is a human donor with alopecia areata. Source: CD4+ T cells sorted from blood, taken at week 4, from a patient treated with tofacitinib. V is TRBV4-3 and J is TRBJ2-2; D might be TRBD1 (6 bases). The CDR3 region is CASSQGQAGELFF. The CDR3 DNA reads as TGCGCCAGCAGCCAAGGACAGGCGGGGGAGCTGTTTTTT.